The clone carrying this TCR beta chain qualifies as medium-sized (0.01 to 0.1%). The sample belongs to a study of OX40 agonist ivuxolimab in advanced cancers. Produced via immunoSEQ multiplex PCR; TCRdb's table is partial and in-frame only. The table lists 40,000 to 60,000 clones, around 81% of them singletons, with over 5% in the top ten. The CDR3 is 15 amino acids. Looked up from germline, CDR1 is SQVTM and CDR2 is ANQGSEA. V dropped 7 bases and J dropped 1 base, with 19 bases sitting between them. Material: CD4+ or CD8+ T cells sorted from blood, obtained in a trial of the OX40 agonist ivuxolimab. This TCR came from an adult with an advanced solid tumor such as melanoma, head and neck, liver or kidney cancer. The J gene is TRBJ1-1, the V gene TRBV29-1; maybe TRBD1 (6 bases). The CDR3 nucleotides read TGCAGCGCCTCCGGGACACCCACGGGGAACACTGAAGCTTTCTTT. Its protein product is CSASGTPTGNTEAFF.